What follows is one TCR beta chain and its context. Clones were read by immunoSEQ multiplex PCR, and TCRdb kept only the in-frame ones, dropping some. The sample consists of approximately 10,000 clones, 78% of them appearing once. The treatment: randomized to nivolumab then ipilimumab (arm A) or the reverse (arm B). These data come from a study of sequential checkpoint blockade in melanoma. Sequencing was performed on CD8+ T cells sorted from blood (inferred from file names), taken from a patient given nivolumab and ipilimumab in sequence. The origin of this receptor is a human donor with melanoma.

The CDR3 is CASSLSPEAGELFF. The CDR3 bases are TGTGCCAGCAGCTTGTCCCCTGAGGCCGGGGAGCTGTTTTTT. The chain employs TRBV5-6 and TRBJ2-2; D remains unclear. There are 14 residues in the CDR3. The germline gives CDR1 SGHDT, CDR2 YYEEEE. The ends were cut back, 1 base at V and 6 bases at J, with 10 bases in the middle.